The 3 T cell receptor beta chains in this list originate from one sample, sequenced in a study of blood T cell repertoires in COVID-19. Using immunoSEQ multiplex PCR, the repertoire was profiled, and TCRdb retains in-frame clones only, with some absent. The table lists about 180,000 clones, 86% of them singletons, with around 9% in the top ten. Sequencing was performed on PBMCs or T cells enriched from blood (not recorded which). The receptors stem from a woman in her 30s who had recovered from COVID-19.

The chain recombines TRBV5-6 with TRBJ2-5; 8 bases map to TRBD1. The tail of the sequence fits TRBJ2-7 better, so the J call may be wrong. This CDR3 is built from 15 residues. Per the germline V gene, CDR1 is SGHDT and CDR2 is YYEEEE. Here the CDR3 reads CASSLADRARDEQYF. In DNA form, the CDR3 reads TGTGCCAGCAGCTTGGCGGACAGGGCGAGGGACGAGCAGTACTTC.

The chain recombines TRBV18 with TRBJ1-1, with no clear D. The CDR3 covers 14 residues. Germline V gives CDR1 KGHSH, CDR2 LQKENI. V was trimmed by 2 bases and J by 0 bases, leaving 7 bases between them. The CDR3 loop reads CASSPVSLNTEAFF. For the CDR3, the DNA is TGTGCCAGCTCACCAGTCAGTTTGAACACTGAAGCTTTCTTT. The complete variable domain, with remaining parts taken from reference TRBV18 and TRBJ1-1, reads NAGVMQNPRHLVRRRGQEARLRCSPMKGHSHVYWYRQLPEEGLKFMVYLQKENIIDESGMPKERFSAEFPKEGPSILRIQQVVRGDSAAYFCASSPVSLNTEAFFGQGTRLTVV.

In DNA, the CDR3 is TGCGCCAGCAGCTTGGGAATCGGGACAGAAGGTGAAAAACTGTTTTTT. This encodes CASSLGIGTEGEKLFF. V and J are TRBV5-1 and TRBJ1-4; 7 bases map to TRBD1. V gave up 0 bases and J gave up 7 bases; unmatched junction bases: 9. CDR1 is SGHRS and CDR2 is YFSETQ in the germline V gene. There are 16 residues in the CDR3.